The 17 T cell receptor beta chains given below trace back to one sample, sequenced in a study of technical replicates of blood from several donors. Produced via immunoSEQ multiplex PCR; TCRdb's table is partial and in-frame only. In the table there are about 100,000 clones, 96% of which are singletons. Source material: T cells isolated from PBMCs. Every receptor here comes from a human donor in good health.

The chain is built from TRBV5-1 and TRBJ2-2, with D perhaps TRBD1 (6 bases). This CDR3 spans 15 amino acids. CDR1 is SGHRS and CDR2 is YFSETQ in the germline V gene. Trimming cost V 2 bases and J 4 bases, with 12 bases left between them. CDR3 region: CASSLRTALTGELFF. In DNA form, the CDR3 reads TGCGCCAGCAGCTTAAGGACAGCCCTCACCGGGGAGCTGTTTTTT.

This clone was observed a single time. The sample carries other DNA sequences with the same CDR3. The rearrangement joins TRBV2 to TRBJ1-5; 9 bases align to TRBD1. There are 16 residues in the CDR3. Per germline, CDR1 SNHLY and CDR2 FYNNEI. Trimming removed 7 bases from V and 2 bases from J; junction bases left unmatched: 9. CDR3 residues: CASTGDREKGNQPQHF. CDR3 in DNA: TGTGCCAGCACTGGGGACAGGGAGAAGGGCAATCAGCCCCAGCATTTT.

The chain joins TRBV6-5 to TRBJ2-1; perhaps TRBD1 as D (6 bases). V lost 7 bases to trimming and J lost 6 bases, with 16 bases between them. Looked up from germline, CDR1 is MNHEY and CDR2 is SVGAGI. The CDR3 runs 14 residues. CDR3 sequence reads: CASIHGRGFNEQFF. The CDR3, as DNA: TGTGCCAGCATTCACGGCAGGGGTTTCAATGAGCAGTTCTTC.

This clone appeared a few times. The chain links TRBV6-5 to TRBJ1-1; 9 nucleotides match TRBD1. V lost 3 bases to trimming and J lost 8 bases; unmatched junction nucleotides: 4. CDR1 is MNHEY and CDR2 is SVGAGI in the germline V gene. The CDR3 loop spans 13 amino acids. The DNA for the CDR3 is TGTGCCAGCAGTTATTACGGGACAGGGGAAGCTTTCTTT. This sequence encodes CASSYYGTGEAFF.

The gene calls are TRBV7-9 and TRBJ2-7; the D is unclear. Deletions cut 4 bases from V and 6 bases from J, with 10 bases between. Germline assignment: CDR1 SEHNR and CDR2 FQNEAQ (reference sequence). This CDR3 comprises 12 residues. The CDR3 DNA sequence: TGTGCCAGCAGCTATTTAACGGGCGAGCAGTACTTC. It translates to CASSYLTGEQYF.

The V gene is TRBV6-1, the J gene TRBJ1-5; perhaps TRBD1 as D (5 bases). The CDR3 totals 13 residues. V shed 8 bases and J shed 2 bases, with 10 bases lying between them. Germline lookup yields CDR1 MNHNS and CDR2 SASEGT. The CDR3 DNA follows: TGTGCCAGCGCCAGGGATGGCAATCAGCCCCAGCATTTT. Its translation is CASARDGNQPQHF.

The CDR3 spells CASSPDSSGNTIYF. CDR3 nucleotides: TGCGCCAGCAGTCCTGACAGCTCTGGAAACACCATATATTTT. V and J are TRBV5-1 and TRBJ1-3; weak D call: TRBD1 (5 bases). Germline CDR1 and CDR2: SGHRS and YFSETQ. V gave up 5 bases and J gave up 0 bases, with 9 bases separating them. The CDR3 is made up of 14 amino acids.

This clone was detected only once. The V and J genes are TRBV6-1 and TRBJ2-5, with 7 bases aligning to TRBD2. CDR3 size: 16 residues. Trimming cost V 3 bases and J 1 base; bases outside gene matches: 8. Per germline, CDR1 MNHNS and CDR2 SASEGT. In nucleotides, the CDR3 is TGTGCCAGCAGTGATGGCTCCTGGGAGGGCCAAGAGACCCAGTACTTC. Translating gives CASSDGSWEGQETQYF.

This chain connects TRBV6-5 to TRBJ1-2, with D possibly matching TRBD1 (5 bases). V gave up 6 bases and J gave up 8 bases, with 16 bases separating them. This CDR3 comprises 13 residues. Germline V CDR1 and CDR2: MNHEY, SVGAGI. The CDR3 coding sequence is TGTGCCAGCAGCAGTCAGGGTCCTACGGGCTACACCTTC. Translating gives CASSSQGPTGYTF.

This chain joins TRBV2 and TRBJ1-1, with D maybe TRBD1 (5 bases). V was shortened by 7 bases and J by 2 bases, with 17 bases between the two germline ends. This CDR3 spans 15 amino acids. CDR1 and CDR2 (germline): SNHLY, FYNNEI. The CDR3 nucleotides are TGTGCCAGCACCGTCCGGGAGGGGTATAACACTGAAGCTTTCTTT. Its protein product is CASTVREGYNTEAFF.

This chain links TRBV29-1 with TRBJ2-1; 9 bases agree with TRBD2. CDR1 is SQVTM and CDR2 is ANQGSEA in the germline V gene. The CDR3 loop spans 16 amino acids. The junction had 4 bases not matched to a gene; V was cut back by 1 base and J by 0 bases. CDR3 loop: CSVEGLAGSSYNEQFF. Here the CDR3 DNA reads TGCAGCGTTGAAGGCCTAGCGGGGAGCTCCTACAATGAGCAGTTCTTC.

The chain joins TRBV2 to TRBJ1-5; 9 bases line up with TRBD1. This CDR3 is built from 13 residues. Germline CDR1 SNHLY, CDR2 FYNNEI. The DNA for the CDR3 is TGTGCGGCAACAGGGGGCTTCAATCAGCCCCAGCATTTT. Translation gives CAATGGFNQPQHF.

The chain combines TRBV6-1 with TRBJ2-7, with D hard to call. The germline V gene has CDR1 MNHNS and CDR2 SASEGT. This CDR3 spans 15 amino acids. V gave up 1 base and J gave up 2 bases, with 12 bases separating them. CDR3 DNA: TGTGCCAGCAGTGAAGTGGCAAGAATAACCTACGAGCAGTACTTC. It specifies CASSEVARITYEQYF.

This chain joins TRBV5-6 and TRBJ1-5; no firm D call. Germline V gene data show CDR1 as SGHDT and CDR2 as YYEEEE. Trimming took 4 bases from V and 3 from J, leaving 5 bases between them. The CDR3 has 12 amino acids. The CDR3 region is CASSSDNQPQHF. In DNA, the CDR3 is TGTGCCAGCAGCAGCGACAATCAGCCCCAGCATTTT.

This chain uses TRBV29-1 with TRBJ2-7; 8 positions agree with TRBD1. Germline V gives CDR1 SQVTM, CDR2 ANQGSEA. J was trimmed by 5 bases and V by 1 base; bases with no gene match: 10. The CDR3 has 15 residues. CDR3 in DNA: TGCAGCGTTGAAGTTTTTTCAGGGGGCCACGACGAGCAGTACTTC. Translated, it gives CSVEVFSGGHDEQYF.

The rearrangement links TRBV6-5 to TRBJ2-1; TRBD1 agrees at 9 bases. V lost 5 bases, J lost 15 bases, and 5 bases stayed unmatched. This CDR3 is 11 amino acids long. Germline CDR1 and CDR2: MNHEY and SVGAGI. CDR3 region: CASSPGTGTFF. Here the CDR3 DNA reads TGTGCCAGCAGTCCCGGGACAGGGACGTTCTTC.

The rearrangement links TRBV12-2 to TRBJ2-2; TRBD2 is the table's D call, not checked against the DNA. TRBV12-2 is given as a pseudogene. The CDR3 is made up of 21 amino acids. This CDR3 reads CASRTLNPGLAGEGNTGELFF. In DNA form, the CDR3 reads TGTGCAAGTCGCACCCTTAATCCGGGACTAGCGGGAGAAGGGAACACCGGGGAGCTGTTTTTT.